Listed below are T cell receptor beta chains from one sample, sequenced in a study of blood T cell repertoires in COVID-19. Using immunoSEQ multiplex PCR, the repertoire was profiled, and TCRdb retains in-frame clones only, with some absent. The table shows approximately 290,000 clones, with roughly 90% occurring only once. The material sequenced was peripheral blood. The source of these receptors is a man aged 25 to 45 with acute or convalescent COVID-19. CDR3s include the opening cysteine and the closing phenylalanine or tryptophan. D genes are given only for firm matches. Not every row has a clone size; where given, it reads once, few, many or a size class.

CDR3aa: CASSLGVGAGRETQYF
CDR3nt: TGTGCCAGCAGCTTAGGAGTAGGGGCGGGGAGAGAGACCCAGTACTTC
v_gene: TRBV11-2
j_gene: TRBJ2-5
d_gene: NA
abundance: NA

CDR3aa: CASSPAGGSTSNSPLHF
CDR3nt: TGCGCCAGCAGCCCCGCCGGAGGTTCGACAAGCAATTCACCCCTCCACTTT
v_gene: TRBV4-1
j_gene: TRBJ1-6
d_gene: NA
abundance: once

CDR3aa: CASSQDMRNGNTIYF
CDR3nt: TGTGCCAGCAGCCAAGATATGAGAAATGGAAACACCATATATTTT
v_gene: TRBV3-1/TRBV3-2
j_gene: TRBJ1-3
d_gene: NA
abundance: NA

CDR3aa: CASSGGGETQYF
CDR3nt: TGTGCCAGCAGCGGGGGAGGGGAGACCCAGTACTTC
v_gene: TRBV2
j_gene: TRBJ2-5
d_gene: TRBD2
abundance: NA

CDR3aa: CAWTRTGGREQYF
CDR3nt: TGTGCCTGGACCCGTACTGGGGGCCGGGAGCAGTACTTC
v_gene: TRBV30
j_gene: TRBJ2-7
d_gene: NA
abundance: NA

CDR3aa: CASSSGQILSNQPQHF
CDR3nt: TGTGCCAGCAGCTCCGGACAGATCCTGAGCAATCAGCCCCAGCATTTT
v_gene: TRBV5-8
j_gene: TRBJ1-5
d_gene: NA
abundance: NA

CDR3aa: CASSWTGGREKLFF
CDR3nt: TGTGCCAGCAGTTGGACAGGGGGCCGGGAAAAACTGTTTTTT
v_gene: TRBV28
j_gene: TRBJ1-4
d_gene: TRBD1
abundance: NA

CDR3aa: CASSSPRGRNTIYF
CDR3nt: TGTGCCAGCAGCTCCCCCAGGGGAAGAAACACCATATATTTT
v_gene: TRBV7-9
j_gene: TRBJ1-3
d_gene: NA
abundance: NA

CDR3aa: CASSPGLGSDEQYF
CDR3nt: TGTGCCAGCTCACCGGGACTAGGGAGCGACGAGCAGTACTTC
v_gene: TRBV18
j_gene: TRBJ2-7
d_gene: TRBD2
abundance: NA

CDR3aa: CASSLEGRGTYEQYF
CDR3nt: TGTGCCAGCAGCTTAGAAGGCAGGGGGACATACGAGCAGTACTTC
v_gene: TRBV13
j_gene: TRBJ2-7
d_gene: TRBD1
abundance: once

CDR3aa: CASSESTGRGALSSYNEQFF
CDR3nt: TGCGCCAGCAGTGAGTCGACAGGGCGAGGAGCGCTGAGCTCCTACAATGAGCAGTTCTTC
v_gene: TRBV10-1
j_gene: TRBJ2-1
d_gene: TRBD1
abundance: NA

CDR3aa: CASMGTGTTWSTEAFF
CDR3nt: TGCGCCAGCATGGGGACAGGAACCACTTGGAGCACTGAAGCTTTCTTT
v_gene: TRBV10-2
j_gene: TRBJ1-1
d_gene: TRBD1
abundance: NA

CDR3aa: CATSPTAGRTDTQYF
CDR3nt: TGTGCCACCAGCCCCACGGCGGGCAGGACAGATACGCAGTATTTT
v_gene: TRBV24-1
j_gene: TRBJ2-3
d_gene: NA
abundance: NA

CDR3aa: CASSQADRQPQHF
CDR3nt: TGTGCCAGCAGCCAGGCGGACAGACAGCCCCAGCATTTT
v_gene: TRBV4-2
j_gene: TRBJ1-5
d_gene: NA
abundance: NA

CDR3aa: CASRAREGNQPQHF
CDR3nt: TGTGCCAGCAGGGCCAGGGAGGGGAATCAGCCCCAGCATTTT
v_gene: TRBV2
j_gene: TRBJ1-5
d_gene: NA
abundance: NA

CDR3aa: CASSPGSYEQYF
CDR3nt: TGTGCCAGTAGCCCGGGGTCCTACGAGCAGTACTTC
v_gene: TRBV19
j_gene: TRBJ2-7
d_gene: NA
abundance: once

CDR3aa: CASSTLGGGTDTQYF
CDR3nt: TGTGCCAGCTCAACTTTAGGGGGGGGCACAGATACGCAGTATTTT
v_gene: TRBV18
j_gene: TRBJ2-3
d_gene: NA
abundance: NA

CDR3aa: CASSQVLMNTEAFF
CDR3nt: TGTGCCAGCAGCCAAGTCCTAATGAACACTGAAGCTTTCTTT
v_gene: TRBV14
j_gene: TRBJ1-1
d_gene: NA
abundance: NA

CDR3aa: CAWSVGDRVENTEAFF
CDR3nt: TGTGCCTGGAGTGTCGGAGACAGGGTGGAGAACACTGAAGCTTTCTTT
v_gene: TRBV30
j_gene: TRBJ1-1
d_gene: TRBD1
abundance: NA

CDR3aa: CASSPSGTNNQPQHF
CDR3nt: TGTGCCAGCAGTCCGTCCGGGACTAACAATCAGCCCCAGCATTTT
v_gene: TRBV27
j_gene: TRBJ1-5
d_gene: NA
abundance: NA

CDR3aa: CASRGLAGATYNEQFF
CDR3nt: TGCGCCAGCAGGGGACTAGCGGGAGCGACATACAATGAGCAGTTCTTC
v_gene: TRBV5-1
j_gene: TRBJ2-1
d_gene: TRBD2
abundance: NA

CDR3aa: CASSVNSYGYTF
CDR3nt: TGCGCCAGCAGCGTTAACAGCTATGGCTACACCTTC
v_gene: TRBV5-1
j_gene: TRBJ1-2
d_gene: NA
abundance: NA

CDR3aa: CASSARGQGYNSPLHF
CDR3nt: TGCGCCAGCAGCGCACGAGGACAGGGCTATAATTCACCCCTCCACTTT
v_gene: TRBV5-1
j_gene: TRBJ1-6
d_gene: TRBD1
abundance: NA

CDR3aa: CASTRTGQETQYF
CDR3nt: TGTGCCAGCACCCGGACAGGTCAAGAGACCCAGTACTTC
v_gene: TRBV2
j_gene: TRBJ2-5
d_gene: TRBD1
abundance: NA

CDR3aa: CASMAGSTDTQYF
CDR3nt: TGTGCCAGCATGGCGGGAAGCACAGATACGCAGTATTTT
v_gene: TRBV14
j_gene: TRBJ2-3
d_gene: NA
abundance: NA

CDR3aa: CASRQGGTQYF
CDR3nt: TGTGCCAGCAGGCAGGGGGGGACCCAGTACTTC
v_gene: TRBV6-5
j_gene: TRBJ2-5
d_gene: NA
abundance: NA

CDR3aa: CASSLRMGQGDNEQYF
CDR3nt: TGTGCCAGCTCACTGCGTATGGGACAGGGGGATAACGAGCAGTACTTC
v_gene: TRBV18
j_gene: TRBJ2-7
d_gene: TRBD1
abundance: NA

CDR3aa: CASSIVGGKTEAFF
CDR3nt: TGTGCCAGTAGTATAGTGGGGGGAAAGACTGAAGCTTTCTTT
v_gene: TRBV19
j_gene: TRBJ1-1
d_gene: NA
abundance: few

CDR3aa: CASSLDPVNTGELFF
CDR3nt: TGCGCCAGCAGCTTGGATCCAGTCAACACCGGGGAGCTGTTTTTT
v_gene: TRBV5-1
j_gene: TRBJ2-2
d_gene: NA
abundance: NA

CDR3aa: CASSLWSGNTEAFF
CDR3nt: TGTGCCAGCAGTTTATGGTCAGGGAACACTGAAGCTTTCTTT
v_gene: TRBV27
j_gene: TRBJ1-1
d_gene: NA
abundance: few

CDR3aa: CASSLSWGGRDEQYF
CDR3nt: TGCGCCAGCAGCTTGAGTTGGGGGGGAAGGGACGAGCAGTACTTC
v_gene: TRBV5-1
j_gene: TRBJ2-7
d_gene: TRBD2
abundance: few

CDR3aa: CASSETGRNQPQHF
CDR3nt: TGTGCCAGCAGCGAGACAGGGAGGAATCAGCCCCAGCATTTT
v_gene: TRBV6-2/TRBV6-3
j_gene: TRBJ1-5
d_gene: TRBD1
abundance: NA

CDR3aa: CASTDRTEAFF
CDR3nt: TGTGCCAGCACCGATCGGACTGAAGCTTTCTTT
v_gene: TRBV28
j_gene: TRBJ1-1
d_gene: NA
abundance: NA

CDR3aa: CASTPSPNSYEQYF
CDR3nt: TGTGCCAGTACTCCCAGTCCCAACTCCTACGAGCAGTACTTC
v_gene: TRBV19
j_gene: TRBJ2-7
d_gene: NA
abundance: NA

CDR3aa: CASSLGRQGLRTNEKLFF
CDR3nt: TGCGCCAGCAGCTTGGGTCGACAGGGGCTTCGGACTAATGAAAAACTGTTTTTT
v_gene: TRBV5-1
j_gene: TRBJ1-4
d_gene: TRBD1
abundance: NA

CDR3aa: CASSLGGGRDTQYF
CDR3nt: TGTGCCAGCAGCTTGGGCGGGGGCCGGGATACGCAGTATTTT
v_gene: TRBV9
j_gene: TRBJ2-3
d_gene: NA
abundance: NA

CDR3aa: CASSLRGSSPRGSPLHF
CDR3nt: TGTGCCAGCAGCCTCAGGGGGAGCAGTCCGCGAGGGTCACCCCTCCACTTT
v_gene: TRBV3-1/TRBV3-2
j_gene: TRBJ1-6
d_gene: TRBD1
abundance: NA

CDR3aa: CASSQKIIAREYNEQFF
CDR3nt: TGTGCCAGCAGCCAAAAAATAATAGCGAGAGAATACAATGAGCAGTTCTTC
v_gene: TRBV4-2
j_gene: TRBJ2-1
d_gene: NA
abundance: NA

CDR3aa: CASSHRGYYEQYF
CDR3nt: TGTGCCAGCAGCCATCGGGGTTACTACGAGCAGTACTTC
v_gene: TRBV3-1/TRBV3-2
j_gene: TRBJ2-7
d_gene: NA
abundance: NA

CDR3aa: CASSLGRGAGEQYF
CDR3nt: TGTGCCAGCAGCTTAGGCCGGGGGGCGGGTGAGCAGTACTTC
v_gene: TRBV13
j_gene: TRBJ2-7
d_gene: NA
abundance: NA

CDR3aa: CASSTRENSNQPQHF
CDR3nt: TGTGCCAGTAGTACAAGAGAAAATAGCAATCAGCCCCAGCATTTT
v_gene: TRBV19
j_gene: TRBJ1-5
d_gene: NA
abundance: once

CDR3aa: CASSRRSSGNTIYF
CDR3nt: TGTGCCAGCTCCCGACGGAGCTCTGGAAACACCATATATTTT
v_gene: TRBV3-1/TRBV3-2
j_gene: TRBJ1-3
d_gene: NA
abundance: NA

CDR3aa: CASSSPDRGSYGYTF
CDR3nt: TGTGCCAGCAGCTCACCCGACAGGGGGAGCTATGGCTACACCTTC
v_gene: TRBV11-1
j_gene: TRBJ1-2
d_gene: TRBD1
abundance: NA